This TCR beta chain was identified in a study of monozygotic twins with inflammatory bowel disease (dated by TCRdb to the late 2010s). Regarding the research as a whole: A total of roughly 28 monozygotic twin pairs were included in the full study, comprising nine German pairs (four IBD-concordant, five IBD-discordant) and 19 IBD-discordant Danish pairs. Each individual had, on average, about 151 000 unique TCRalpha sequences and 181 000 unique TCRbeta sequences available for analysis. Within discordant pairs, disease-associated traits were sought mainly by comparing IBD patients with their genetically identical healthy co-twins.

The research as a whole found: Repertoire similarity did not differ between concordant and discordant twins, possibly due to limited statistical power. Distinction between different T cell subtypes could not be achieved in the analysis. Because patients were on differing immunosuppressive treatments, the repertoires may have picked up extra background noise and inter-individual variability. The results gave no support for a single strong signal or clonotype linked to IBD. A decrease in TCRbeta repertoire diversity, as measured by inverse Simpson index, was observed in IBD patients compared with their healthy co-twins. Fewer clonotypes were shared with other individuals by IBD patients than by healthy twins, most markedly in patients showing signs of disease activity.

Regarding this clonotype: Its antigen is currently not known.

Receptors were amplified or captured by 5' RACE. For each TCR library, approximately 4,000 ng of total RNA was used. cDNA was synthesized with SMARTScribe reverse transcriptase in eight separate reactions per sample. During cDNA synthesis, template switching introduced unique molecular identifiers that contained a 6-nucleotide sample barcode. Two nested PCRs of roughly 16 and 10 cycles amplified the TCRalpha and TCRbeta cDNA, and bead purification followed each PCR. Before amplification, the cDNA was both treated with uracil DNA-glycosylase and purified with the QIAquick PCR purification kit. The second PCR added Illumina TruSeq-compatible adapters along with sample-specific barcodes. TapeStation and Qubit were used to check library quality and concentration, and around 4.5 ng of each library went into the pool. Sequencing of the pooled libraries was done on an Illumina HiSeq2500 single-index Rapid Run using custom sequencing primers and 2 x 100 bp reads. Per the source publication's procedure: PCR and sequencing errors were corrected by UMI-based consensus assembly using MiGEC version 1.2.6. V(D)J alignment, clonotype assembly and CDR3 extraction were performed with MiXCR version 2.1.1. To normalise gene usage, clonotype sharing and MAIT/NKT TCR abundance, the analysis used the top 1000, 10 000 and 20 000 clonotypes per sample. After downsampling to 27 000 UMIs, diversity was calculated as the inverse Simpson index using the vegan R package. Paired Mann-Whitney U tests were applied to discordant twin pairs, and Benjamini-Hochberg correction was used for multiple testing. TCRdb reprocessed the reads, and each CDR3 protein sequence is entered once, without DNA. The authors' filters were not applied to this entry. The sample's clone listing holds approximately 300,000 distinct CDR3 sequences. The ten top clones hold over 5% of the sample.

From each donor, an approximately 2.5 ml peripheral blood sample was collected into PAXgene tubes and stored at -80 degrees C. Without T cell sorting, total RNA was isolated from whole blood using the PAXgene blood miRNA kit on an automated QIAcube. Peripheral blood from monozygotic twin pairs who were concordant or discordant for inflammatory bowel disease underwent deep TCRalpha and TCRbeta repertoire profiling using unique molecular barcoding. Smoking habits were recorded for all twin pairs, with individuals classified as current, former or never smokers. Inclusive of the bounding cysteine and phenylalanine, the CDR3 is 15 residues long. The nucleotide record is missing. The germline V gene encodes CDR1 MNHEY and CDR2 SMNVEV (reference sequence).

The rearranged segments are TRBV27 and TRBJ2-7; no DNA is available, so the TRBD2 call from TCRdb remains unchecked. This clonotype was sampled from a human donor with ulcerative colitis or Crohn's disease, or a healthy co-twin of an affected twin (not recorded which). Source material: blood. The CDR3 is CASSLMPSGSYEQYF.